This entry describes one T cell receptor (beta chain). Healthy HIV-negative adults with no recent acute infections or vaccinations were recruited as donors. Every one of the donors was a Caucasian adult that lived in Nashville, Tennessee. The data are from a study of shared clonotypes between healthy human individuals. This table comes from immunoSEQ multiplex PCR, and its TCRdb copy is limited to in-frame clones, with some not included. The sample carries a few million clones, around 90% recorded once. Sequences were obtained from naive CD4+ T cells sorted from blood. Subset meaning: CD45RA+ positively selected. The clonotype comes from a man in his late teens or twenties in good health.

Written as DNA, the CDR3 is TGTGCTAGTGGTCCGGACTTAGCGGCTTTCTTT. Translating gives CASGPDLAAFF. The rearrangement links TRBV12-5 to TRBJ1-1, with D uncertain. The length of the CDR3 is 11 residues. Trimming took 5 bases from V and 11 from J, leaving 12 bases between them. The germline CDR1 and CDR2 sequences are LGHNT and FRNRAP.